This passage covers 23 T cell receptor beta chains from one sample sequenced in a study of blood T cell repertoires in COVID-19. The method was immunoSEQ multiplex PCR; TCRdb's version includes in-frame clones alone and lacks a portion of them. The repertoire includes fewer than 250,000 clones, about nine tenths of them detected once, and under 14% sits in the top ten. The sample was peripheral blood. The receptors originated from a man aged 50-59 years with COVID-19, enrolled during active disease.

This chain joins TRBV5-4 and TRBJ1-2; 7 bases align to TRBD1. V was pared by 4 bases and J by 8 bases, with 8 bases of the junction left unmatched. Per germline, CDR1 SGHNT and CDR2 YYREEE (reference sequence). The CDR3 runs to 13 residues. As DNA, the CDR3 is TGTGCCAGCAGCACGACGGACAGGCAAGGCTACACCTTC. Its translation: CASSTTDRQGYTF.

The gene calls are TRBV2 and TRBJ1-5; 10 nucleotides agree with TRBD1. This CDR3 is 14 amino acids long. Trimming took 7 bases from V and 6 from J; bases not matched to a gene: 6. CDR1 SNHLY and CDR2 FYNNEI come from the germline V gene. The CDR3 sequence is CASNRDRGLQPQHF. CDR3 in DNA: TGTGCCAGCAACAGGGACAGGGGACTTCAGCCCCAGCATTTT.

The V call is TRBV19, the J call TRBJ2-7, with TRBD1 as a possible D gene (6 bases). The CDR3 is 14 amino acids. Between the trimmed V and J ends, which lost 5 bases and 1 base, there was a span of 12 bases. Germline lookup yields CDR1 LNHDA and CDR2 SQIVND (reference sequence). The CDR3 loop is CASSPGTPSYEQYF. CDR3 DNA sequence: TGTGCCAGTAGTCCCGGGACACCATCCTACGAGCAGTACTTC.

This clone is a singleton in its sample. The chain is built from TRBV6-5 and TRBJ2-2; D is unresolved. The CDR3 runs to 15 residues. Germline V gives CDR1 MNHEY, CDR2 SVGAGI. The V end was cut by 0 bases, the J end by 0 bases, with 5 bases between. The CDR3 loop reads CASSYSTTNTGELFF. The CDR3 bases are TGTGCCAGCAGTTACTCCACAACGAACACCGGGGAGCTGTTTTTT.

This clone came up once. CDR3 DNA: TGTGCCAGTAGTGTTTCGGACTATGGCTACACCTTC. Its protein product is CASSVSDYGYTF. V gene TRBV19 combines with J gene TRBJ1-2; D gene uncertain. In germline, CDR1 is LNHDA, CDR2 SQIVND (reference sequence). Trimming removed 5 bases from V and 3 bases from J, with 7 bases in between. The CDR3 is 12 residues long. Full variable domain (outside the CDR3, taken from reference TRBV19 and TRBJ1-2): DGGITQSPKYLFRKEGQNVTLSCEQNLNHDAMYWYRQDPGQGLRLIYYSQIVNDFQKGDIAEGYSVSREKKESFPLTVTSAQKNPTAFYLCASSVSDYGYTFGSGTRLTVV.

The chain uses TRBV1 and TRBJ2-3; the table's D call, TRBD2, has no DNA check behind it. TRBV1 represents a pseudogene. CDR3 length equals 18 residues. This CDR3 reads CTSSQGTTSGASTDTQYF. The CDR3 DNA is TGCACCAGCAGCCAGGGTACGACTAGCGGGGCTAGCACAGATACGCAGTATTTT.

The CDR3 DNA sequence: TGTGCCAGCAGTTCACACGACAGGTACCACGAGCAGTACTTC. It translates to CASSSHDRYHEQYF. The V and J genes are TRBV28 and TRBJ2-7; D possibly corresponds to TRBD1 (6 bases). The V end was cut by 4 bases, the J end by 5 bases, with 15 bases between. CDR3 length equals 14 residues. Germline assignment: CDR1 MDHEN and CDR2 SYDVKM. Supplemented by reference TRBV28 and TRBJ2-7, the full variable domain reads DVKVTQSSRYLVKRTGEKVFLECVQDMDHENMFWYRQDPGLGLRLIYFSYDVKMKEKGDIPEGYSVSREKKERFSLILESASTNQTSMYLCASSSHDRYHEQYFGPGTRLTVT.

This chain links TRBV7-3 with TRBJ1-5; D gene unclear. The V and J ends lost 0 bases and 6 bases respectively, with 6 bases between them. The CDR3 consists of 13 residues. CDR1 is SGHTA, CDR2 FQGTGA, per germline. CDR3 loop: CASSLTFGQPQHF. The CDR3 nucleotides read TGTGCCAGCAGCTTAACGTTCGGTCAGCCCCAGCATTTT.

The chain has TRBV6-1 and TRBJ2-1, with 7 bases fitting TRBD1. CDR1 and CDR2 from the germline V gene are MNHNS and SASEGT. V was clipped by 2 bases and J by 6 bases; unmatched bases: 7. The CDR3 runs 15 residues. CDR3 region: CASSETPGTVNEQFF. The CDR3 nucleotides are TGTGCCAGCAGTGAAACTCCCGGGACAGTCAATGAGCAGTTCTTC.

The chain links TRBV2 to TRBJ1-5; D is perhaps TRBD1 (5 bases). CDR1 SNHLY and CDR2 FYNNEI come from the germline V gene. CDR3 length equals 14 residues. V lost 4 bases and J 5 bases, leaving 12 bases between the germline ends. The CDR3 DNA sequence: TGTGCCAGCAGTGGCCACAGGCCCGATCAGCCCCAGCATTTT. Its protein is CASSGHRPDQPQHF.

CDR3 nucleotide sequence: TGTGCCTACACCGGGACAGTTGCAACTAATGAAAAACTGTTTTTT. Residues: CAYTGTVATNEKLFF. The chain uses TRBV30 and TRBJ1-4, with 7 bases aligning to TRBD1. J lost 0 bases, V lost 7 bases, and 8 bases had no gene match. CDR3 length equals 15 residues. The germline CDR1 and CDR2 sequences are GTSNPN and SVGIG (reference sequence).

This chain uses TRBV3-1 (or the pseudogene TRBV3-2) with TRBJ2-7; TRBD2 agrees at 9 bases. The CDR3 covers 17 residues. In germline, CDR1 is LGHDT, CDR2 YNNKEL (reference sequence). The V gene end was trimmed by 3 bases and the J gene end by 5 bases; junction bases not matched to a gene: 14. The CDR3 spells CASSQGGLSGSPHEQYF. DNA of the CDR3: TGTGCCAGCAGCCAGGGGGGCCTTAGCGGGAGCCCCCACGAGCAGTACTTC.

The rearrangement uses TRBV30 and TRBJ1-1; tentative D call: TRBD1 (5 bases). The V end lost 3 bases, the J end lost 0 bases, and 11 bases lay between the germline ends. This CDR3 has 14 amino acids. Germline values: CDR1 GTSNPN, CDR2 SVGIG (reference sequence). The CDR3 DNA follows: TGTGCCTGGAGCACAGGACAACTGAACACTGAAGCTTTCTTT. Protein product: CAWSTGQLNTEAFF.

V is TRBV6-4 and J is TRBJ2-3; no clear D gene. The CDR3 has 15 residues. Looked up from germline, CDR1 is MRHNA and CDR2 is SNTAGT. V was trimmed by 0 bases and J by 0 bases, leaving 7 bases between them. The CDR3 loop is CASSDSSVSTDTQYF. CDR3 bases: TGTGCCAGCAGTGACTCCAGCGTAAGCACAGATACGCAGTATTTT.

The V gene is TRBV18, the J gene TRBJ1-2; 9 nucleotides agree with TRBD1. Germline V CDR1 and CDR2: KGHSH, LQKENI. This CDR3 comprises 13 residues. V was pared by 2 bases and J by 7 bases, with 2 bases of the junction left unmatched. CDR3 sequence (DNA): TGTGCCAGCTCACCAGAGGGACAGGGTGGCTACACCTTC. This translates into CASSPEGQGGYTF. Supplemented by reference TRBV18 and TRBJ1-2, the full variable domain reads NAGVMQNPRHLVRRRGQEARLRCSPMKGHSHVYWYRQLPEEGLKFMVYLQKENIIDESGMPKERFSAEFPKEGPSILRIQQVVRGDSAAYFCASSPEGQGGYTFGSGTRLTVV.

This chain connects TRBV28 to TRBJ2-1, with 9 bases fitting TRBD2. The germline CDR1 and CDR2 sequences are MDHEN and SYDVKM. Trimming took 3 bases from V and 0 from J; bases not matched to a gene: 18. The CDR3 contains 21 residues. CDR3 DNA: TGTGCCAGCAGTTTTGATATAGTCGAGCGGGGGGTCCGGAGCTCCTACAATGAGCAGTTCTTC. As protein: CASSFDIVERGVRSSYNEQFF.

This chain uses TRBV6-2 or TRBV6-3 with TRBJ1-2; the D gene is possibly TRBD1 (6 bases). Trimming stripped 5 bases from V and 2 bases from J, with 18 bases between. Germline V gives CDR1 MNHEY, CDR2 SVGEGT. This CDR3 is built from 16 residues. The CDR3 region is CASSPRPGQLNYGYTF. The CDR3 DNA is TGTGCCAGCAGTCCCCGACCGGGACAACTCAACTATGGCTACACCTTC.

This clone has only one observation. V is TRBV30 and J is TRBJ1-2; possible D gene TRBD1, 6 bases. Germline CDR1 is GTSNPN and CDR2 is SVGIG (reference sequence). The CDR3 has 13 amino acids. V was cut by 4 bases and J by 2 bases, with 11 bases left in between. CDR3 sequence: CAWTPQGNYGYTF. The CDR3 DNA sequence: TGTGCCTGGACCCCCCAGGGGAACTATGGCTACACCTTC.

J is TRBJ1-2 and V is TRBV29-1; D not resolved. The V gene's germline CDR1 is SQVTM and CDR2 ANQGSEA. This CDR3 has 12 residues. The V end lost 6 bases, the J end lost 4 bases, and 12 bases lay between the germline ends. This chain's CDR3 is CSVPRGSYGYTF. CDR3 bases: TGCAGCGTCCCCCGGGGTTCCTATGGCTACACCTTC.

The chain couples TRBV18 to TRBJ2-7; perhaps TRBD2 as D (6 bases). V lost 6 bases to trimming and J lost 7 bases, with 19 bases between them. This CDR3 comprises 14 residues. Germline V gene lookup returns CDR1 KGHSH and CDR2 LQKENI. CDR3 sequence (DNA): TGTGCCAGCTCTATTGCAGGAGGGGCAAAAGAGCAGTACTTC. Translation: CASSIAGGAKEQYF.

This clone showed up just once. The rearrangement joins TRBV7-2 to TRBJ2-7, with a tentative D call TRBD2 (6 bases). The CDR3 has 17 residues. Germline V gives CDR1 SGHTA, CDR2 FQGNSA. Trimming cost V 4 bases and J 0 bases, with 19 bases left between them. The CDR3 loop is CASSSWTGAELSYEQYF. The CDR3 DNA reads as TGTGCCAGCAGCTCGTGGACGGGAGCGGAACTCTCCTACGAGCAGTACTTC.

The chain employs TRBV11-2 and TRBJ2-1; weak D call: TRBD1 (7 bases). Trimming took 5 bases from V and 5 from J, leaving 10 bases between them. CDR1 SGHAT and CDR2 FQNNGV come from the germline V gene. The CDR3 consists of 13 residues. As DNA, the CDR3 is TGTGCCAGCAGCCAGGGGGGCAACAATGAGCAGTTCTTC. It yields the protein CASSQGGNNEQFF.

CDR3 in DNA: TGTGCCAGCAGCACCACACTAGCGAGGGGCTCCTACGAGCAGTACTTC. Protein product: CASSTTLARGSYEQYF. The rearrangement joins TRBV11-1 to TRBJ2-7; 7 nucleotides line up with TRBD2. The CDR3 is 16 residues long. Looked up from germline, CDR1 is SGHAT and CDR2 is FQDESV (reference sequence). V lost 5 bases to trimming and J lost 0 bases; unmatched junction nucleotides: 10.